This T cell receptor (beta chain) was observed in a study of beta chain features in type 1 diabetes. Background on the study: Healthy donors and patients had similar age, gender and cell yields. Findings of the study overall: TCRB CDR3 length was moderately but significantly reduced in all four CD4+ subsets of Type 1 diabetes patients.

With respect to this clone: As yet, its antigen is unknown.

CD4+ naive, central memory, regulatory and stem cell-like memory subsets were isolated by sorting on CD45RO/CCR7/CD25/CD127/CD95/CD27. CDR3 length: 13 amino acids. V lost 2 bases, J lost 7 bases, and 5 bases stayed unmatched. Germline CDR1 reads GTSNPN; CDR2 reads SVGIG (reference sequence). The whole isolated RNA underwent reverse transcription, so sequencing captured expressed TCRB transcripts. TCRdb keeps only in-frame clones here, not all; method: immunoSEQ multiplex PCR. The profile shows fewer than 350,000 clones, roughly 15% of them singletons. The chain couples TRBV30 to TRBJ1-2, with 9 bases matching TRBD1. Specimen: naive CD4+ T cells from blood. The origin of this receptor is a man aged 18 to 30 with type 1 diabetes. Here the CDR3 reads CAWSTGGWGGYTF. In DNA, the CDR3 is TGTGCCTGGAGTACAGGGGGCTGGGGTGGCTACACCTTC.